This passage covers 10 T cell receptor beta chains from one sample sequenced in a study of identical twins. TCRdb re-called the 5' RACE reads with MiXCR, one entry per CDR3 protein. The sample lists around 1.7 million distinct CDR3 sequences, about 31% occurring once. Sequenced sample: cord blood. Receptors originate from a newborn girl in good health.

This clonotype was recorded once. This may stem from a read error, because a much larger clone lies one nucleotide away. This chain links TRBV6-5 with TRBJ2-7, with no clear D. CDR3 length equals 16 residues. The V end lost 0 bases, the J end lost 7 bases, and 19 bases lay between the germline ends. In germline, CDR1 is MNHEY, CDR2 SVGAGI. The CDR3 region has the DNA TGTGCCAGCAGTTACTCGCTAGTTAGCTCCTACAATGAGCAGTACTTC. It is translated as CASSYSLVSSYNEQYF.

This chain links TRBV10-3 with TRBJ1-6; no firm D call. The CDR3 runs to 13 residues. Trimming removed 10 bases from V and 7 bases from J, with 14 bases in between. Germline V gene sequence: CDR1 ENHRY, CDR2 SYGVKD. The CDR3 DNA is TGTGCCAGCAAAACGAATAAAAATTCACCCCTCCACTTT. Its protein product is CASKTNKNSPLHF.

The CDR3 loop reads CSARPWTGIGYTF. CDR3 DNA: TGCAGTGCTCGCCCCTGGACAGGGATCGGCTACACCTTC. The chain employs TRBV20-1 and TRBJ1-2; TRBD1 aligns across 8 bases. V shed 5 bases and J 8 bases; nucleotides not matched to a gene: 10. CDR1 DFQATT and CDR2 SNEGSKA come from the germline V gene (reference sequence). The CDR3 consists of 13 residues.

This chain's CDR3 is CSVSPGGHTF. CDR3 nucleotide sequence: TGCAGCGTGAGTCCCGGCGGCCACACCTTC. The V call is TRBV29-1, the J call TRBJ1-2, with D unresolved. Deletions cut 6 bases from V and 12 bases from J, with 14 bases between. Germline CDR1 and CDR2: SQVTM and ANQGSEA. The CDR3 covers 10 residues.

As for this clonotype: At one end the junction does not follow the germline gene, possibly because of a read error. This sequence joins TRBV9 and TRBJ2-3; D is perhaps TRBD2 (6 bases). Germline CDR1 SGDLS, CDR2 YYNGEE. This CDR3 region has 16 residues. CDR3 in amino acids: CASGVNRGTSTDTQYF. CDR3 coding DNA: TGTGCCAGCGGCGTAAATCGTGGGACTAGCACAGATACGCAGTATTTT.

This clonotype occurred a few times. The CDR3 reads CASSQETSGGATADTQYF. The DNA for the CDR3 is TGTGCCAGCAGCCAAGAAACTAGCGGGGGGGCGACAGCAGATACGCAGTATTTT. This chain connects TRBV4-2 to TRBJ2-3, with 13 bases identical to TRBD2. The CDR3 is 18 amino acids. Germline CDR1 LGHNA, CDR2 YNFKEQ. After removal of 0 bases from V and 4 bases from J, the junction contained 7 bases not matched to a gene.

In this sample, this clonotype turned up many times. V is TRBV7-9 and J is TRBJ1-2; tentatively, D is TRBD1 (5 bases). Germline V lookup: CDR1 SEHNR, CDR2 FQNEAQ (reference sequence). The germline V and J ends were trimmed by 5 bases and 4 bases, with 14 bases remaining between them. The CDR3 has 14 amino acids. For the CDR3, the DNA is TGTGCCAGCAGCCTAGTGGGGACGGCCTATGGCTACACCTTC. Protein product: CASSLVGTAYGYTF.

This clonotype was recorded a few times. This rearrangement joins TRBV5-1 to TRBJ2-3; 12 nucleotides match TRBD2. J was trimmed by 2 bases and V by 4 bases; bases with no gene match: 5. Germline V gene data show CDR1 as SGHRS and CDR2 as YFSETQ. The CDR3 totals 16 residues. The CDR3 bases are TGCGCCAGCAGCACCGGACTAGCGGGGATCACAGATACGCAGTATTTT. It codes for CASSTGLAGITDTQYF.

This chain connects TRBV20-1 to TRBJ1-2, with D tentatively TRBD1 (6 bases). CDR3 length: 13 residues. Trimming took 1 base from V and 4 from J, leaving 10 bases between them. Germline-derived CDR1 and CDR2 are DFQATT and SNEGSKA (reference sequence). The CDR3 reads CSARGSGAYGYTF. CDR3 in DNA: TGCAGTGCTAGAGGATCAGGGGCCTATGGCTACACCTTC.

A few counts support this clonotype. The chain carries TRBV25-1 and TRBJ1-2, with D hard to call. Trimming took off 3 bases at V and 3 bases at J, with 11 bases between the two ends. The CDR3 spans 14 residues. The germline V gene encodes CDR1 MGHDK and CDR2 SYGVNS. The CDR3 sequence is CASSEGGRYYGYTF. CDR3 bases: TGTGCCAGCAGTGAGGGTGGCAGATACTATGGCTACACCTTC.